This entry concerns a single TCR beta chain. Other nucleotide sequences from this sample produce the same CDR3. These data originate in a study of shared clonotypes between healthy human individuals. V lost 4 bases and J 1 base, leaving 8 bases between the germline ends. Per germline, CDR1 SGHNT and CDR2 YYREEE (reference sequence). The CDR3 extends over 13 amino acids. Generated by immunoSEQ multiplex PCR, the TCRdb table keeps only in-frame clones and is missing some. Among fewer than 1.6 million clones listed, approximately 98.5% were seen once. The chain links TRBV5-4 to TRBJ1-1; D might be TRBD1 (6 bases). The sequenced material came from naive CD4+ T cells sorted from blood. Subset described: CD45RA+ positively selected. The origin of this receptor is a man under 40 in good health. The CDR3 spells CASSPTGNTEAFF. CDR3 bases: TGTGCCAGCAGCCCGACAGGGAACACTGAAGCTTTCTTT.